The table lists the clone carrying this TCR beta chain with a few counts. Its antigen is as yet unknown. According to the study, TCR beta libraries were built with iRepertoire HTBI primers and CDR3-region Arm-PCR. TCRdb recomputed calls from the multiplex PCR reads with MiXCR, one row per CDR3 protein. The sample carries 420,000 or so distinct CDR3 sequences, less than 25% recorded once. Time point reported: persistent/refractory GD, antithyroid drugs over 5 years with positive TRAb. Isolated PBMC RNA provided the starting material for the TCR library. The patients included were those that came from an endocrinology department in Xi'an, China. The data belong to a study of regulatory T cells in long-lasting Graves disease. Points from the study as a whole: Persistent patients shared some 2,500 public clonotypes among themselves. Newly diagnosed patients shared fewer, at roughly 970.

Sequencing was performed on peripheral blood mononuclear cells (PBMCs), taken when the disease was refractory, from a patient treated with antithyroid drugs. The sequence was obtained from a female donor with Graves disease.

The CDR3 nucleotides are TGTGCCAGTAGTCCAGACCAGGGTGGTGGGGCCAACGTCCTGACTTTC. Translated, it gives CASSPDQGGGANVLTF. V usage is TRBV19 and J usage is TRBJ2-6; TRBD1 is a possible D gene (5 bases). Trimming removed 5 bases from V and 3 bases from J, with 14 bases in between. Germline V gene lookup returns CDR1 LNHDA and CDR2 SQIVND (reference sequence). The CDR3 contains 16 residues.